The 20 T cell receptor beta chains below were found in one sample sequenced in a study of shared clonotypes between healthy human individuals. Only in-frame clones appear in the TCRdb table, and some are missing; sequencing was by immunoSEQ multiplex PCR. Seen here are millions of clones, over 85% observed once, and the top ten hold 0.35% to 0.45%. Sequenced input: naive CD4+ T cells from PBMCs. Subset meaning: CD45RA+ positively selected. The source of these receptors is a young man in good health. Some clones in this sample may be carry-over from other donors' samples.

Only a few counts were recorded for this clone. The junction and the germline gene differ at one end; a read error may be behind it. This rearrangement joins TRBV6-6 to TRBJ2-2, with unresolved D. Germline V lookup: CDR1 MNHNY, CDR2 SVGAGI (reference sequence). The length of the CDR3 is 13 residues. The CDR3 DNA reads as TGTGCCAGCAGCCCCGCGAAGACCGGGGAGCTGTTTTTT. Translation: CASSPAKTGELFF.

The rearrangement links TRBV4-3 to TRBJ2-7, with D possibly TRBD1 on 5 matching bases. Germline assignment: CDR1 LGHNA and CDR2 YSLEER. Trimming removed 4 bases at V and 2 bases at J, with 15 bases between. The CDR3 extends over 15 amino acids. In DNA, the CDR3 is TGCGCCAGCAGCCGCGACAGACAGCCCACCTACGAGCAGTACTTC. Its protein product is CASSRDRQPTYEQYF.

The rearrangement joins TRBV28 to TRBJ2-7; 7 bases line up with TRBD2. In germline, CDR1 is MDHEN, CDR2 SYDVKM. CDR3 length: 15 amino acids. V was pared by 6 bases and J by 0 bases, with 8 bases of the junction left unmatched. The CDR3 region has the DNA TGTGCCAGCAGCTCTTCTAGCGGAAGCTCCTACGAGCAGTACTTC. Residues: CASSSSSGSSYEQYF.

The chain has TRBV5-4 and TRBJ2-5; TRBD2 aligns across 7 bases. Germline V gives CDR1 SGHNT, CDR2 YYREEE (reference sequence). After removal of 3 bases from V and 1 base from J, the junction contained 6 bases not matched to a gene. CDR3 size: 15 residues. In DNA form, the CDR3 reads TGTGCCAGCAGCTCGCCCGGACTAGTCCAAGAGACCCAGTACTTC. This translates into CASSSPGLVQETQYF.

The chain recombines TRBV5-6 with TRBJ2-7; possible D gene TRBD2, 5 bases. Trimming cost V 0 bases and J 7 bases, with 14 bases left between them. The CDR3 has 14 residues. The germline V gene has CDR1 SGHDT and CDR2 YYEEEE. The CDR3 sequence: CASSLVGGGEEQYF. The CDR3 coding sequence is TGTGCCAGCAGCTTGGTGGGTGGAGGTGAAGAGCAGTACTTC.

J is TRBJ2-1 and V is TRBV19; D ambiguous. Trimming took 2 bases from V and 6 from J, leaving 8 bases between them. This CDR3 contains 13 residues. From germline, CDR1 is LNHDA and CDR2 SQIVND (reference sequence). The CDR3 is CASSIRSVNEQFF. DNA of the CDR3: TGTGCCAGTAGTATAAGAAGCGTCAATGAGCAGTTCTTC.

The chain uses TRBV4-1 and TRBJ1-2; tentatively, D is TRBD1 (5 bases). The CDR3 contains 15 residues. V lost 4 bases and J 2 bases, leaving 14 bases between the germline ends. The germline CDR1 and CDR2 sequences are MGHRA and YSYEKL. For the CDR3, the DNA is TGCGCCAGCAGCCGACTCGGGGGGACCAACTATGGCTACACCTTC. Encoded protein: CASSRLGGTNYGYTF.

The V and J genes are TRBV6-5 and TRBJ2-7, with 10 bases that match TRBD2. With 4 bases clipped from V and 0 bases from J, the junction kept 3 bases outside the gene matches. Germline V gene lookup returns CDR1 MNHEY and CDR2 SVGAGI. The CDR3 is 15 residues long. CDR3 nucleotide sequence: TGTGCCAGCAGTTTTCGACTAGCGGGCTCCTACGAGCAGTACTTC. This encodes CASSFRLAGSYEQYF.

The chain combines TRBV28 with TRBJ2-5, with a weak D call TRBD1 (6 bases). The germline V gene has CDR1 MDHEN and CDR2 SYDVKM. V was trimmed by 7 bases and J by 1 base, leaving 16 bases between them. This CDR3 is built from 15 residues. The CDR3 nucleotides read TGTGCCAGCACCACGATTTGGGGGCCCCAAGAGACCCAGTACTTC. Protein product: CASTTIWGPQETQYF.

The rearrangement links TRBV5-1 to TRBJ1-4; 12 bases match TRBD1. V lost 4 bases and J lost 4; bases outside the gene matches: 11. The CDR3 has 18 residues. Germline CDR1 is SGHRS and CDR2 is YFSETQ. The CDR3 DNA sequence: TGCGCCAGCAGCCCGAGGGGACAGGGGGCGCAGAGTAATGAAAAACTGTTTTTT. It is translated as CASSPRGQGAQSNEKLFF.

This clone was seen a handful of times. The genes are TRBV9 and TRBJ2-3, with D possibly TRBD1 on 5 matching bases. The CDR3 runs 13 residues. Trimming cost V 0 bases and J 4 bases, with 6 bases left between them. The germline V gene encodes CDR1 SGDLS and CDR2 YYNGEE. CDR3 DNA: TGTGCCAGCAGCGTAGGACAGTCAGATACGCAGTATTTT. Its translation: CASSVGQSDTQYF.

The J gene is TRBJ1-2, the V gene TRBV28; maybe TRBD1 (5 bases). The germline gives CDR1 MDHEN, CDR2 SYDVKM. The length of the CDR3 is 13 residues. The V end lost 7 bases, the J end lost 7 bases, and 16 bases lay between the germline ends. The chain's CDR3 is CASTIGGMSGYTF. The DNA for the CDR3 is TGTGCCAGCACCATCGGGGGAATGAGTGGCTACACCTTC.

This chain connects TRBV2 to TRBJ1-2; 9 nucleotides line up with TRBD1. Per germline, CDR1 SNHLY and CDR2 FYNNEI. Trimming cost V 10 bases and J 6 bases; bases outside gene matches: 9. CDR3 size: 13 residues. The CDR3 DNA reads TGTGCCATCCCGGACAGGGGCACCGATGGCTACACCTTC. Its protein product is CAIPDRGTDGYTF.

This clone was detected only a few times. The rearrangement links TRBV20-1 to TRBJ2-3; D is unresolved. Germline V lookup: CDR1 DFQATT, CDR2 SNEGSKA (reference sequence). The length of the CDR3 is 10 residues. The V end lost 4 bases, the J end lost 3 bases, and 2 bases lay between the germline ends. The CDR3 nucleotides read TGCAGTGCTATGACAGATACGCAGTATTTT. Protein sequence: CSAMTDTQYF.

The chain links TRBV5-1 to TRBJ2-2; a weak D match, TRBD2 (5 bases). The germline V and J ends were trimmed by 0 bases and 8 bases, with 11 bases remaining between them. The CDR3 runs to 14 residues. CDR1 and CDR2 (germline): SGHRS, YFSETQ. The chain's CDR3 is CASSLGSVVGELFF. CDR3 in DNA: TGCGCCAGCAGCTTGGGTAGCGTCGTAGGGGAGCTGTTTTTT.

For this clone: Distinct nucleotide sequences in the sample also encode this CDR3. The DNA for the CDR3 is TGTGCCAGCAGCTTGGGGTCGGGCTACACCTTC. Encoded protein: CASSLGSGYTF. The chain couples TRBV28 to TRBJ1-2; D gene uncertain. Germline V CDR1 and CDR2: MDHEN, SYDVKM. The V end lost 6 bases, the J end lost 8 bases, and 10 bases lay between the germline ends. CDR3 size: 11 residues.

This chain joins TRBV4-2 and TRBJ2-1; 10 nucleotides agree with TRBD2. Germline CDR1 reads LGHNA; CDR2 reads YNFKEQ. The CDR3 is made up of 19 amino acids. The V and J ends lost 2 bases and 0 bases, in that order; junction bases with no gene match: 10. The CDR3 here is CASSQSTLASGSSYNEQFF. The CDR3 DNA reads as TGTGCCAGCAGCCAATCAACATTGGCTAGCGGGAGCTCCTACAATGAGCAGTTCTTC.

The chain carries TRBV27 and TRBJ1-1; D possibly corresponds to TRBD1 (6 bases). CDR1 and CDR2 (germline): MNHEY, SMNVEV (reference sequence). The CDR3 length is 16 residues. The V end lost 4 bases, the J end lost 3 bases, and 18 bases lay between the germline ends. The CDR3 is CASSSIQGGRYTEAFF. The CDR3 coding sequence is TGTGCCAGCAGTTCTATACAGGGAGGGAGGTACACTGAAGCTTTCTTT.

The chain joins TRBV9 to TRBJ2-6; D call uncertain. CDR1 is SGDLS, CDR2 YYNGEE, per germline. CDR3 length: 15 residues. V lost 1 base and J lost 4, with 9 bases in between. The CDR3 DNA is TGTGCCAGCAGCGTAAGGGTCGGCGGGGCCAACGTCCTGACTTTC. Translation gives CASSVRVGGANVLTF.

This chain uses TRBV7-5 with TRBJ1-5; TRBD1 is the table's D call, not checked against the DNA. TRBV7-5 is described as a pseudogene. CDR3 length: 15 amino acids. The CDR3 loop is CVRSLGHFSNQPQHF. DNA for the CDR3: TGTGTCAGAAGCTTAGGACACTTTAGCAATCAGCCCCAGCATTTT.